Given below is one T cell receptor beta chain in context. Its antigen is still unknown. Base-call qualities are not available, and no considerably larger clone is one nucleotide away. Libraries came from the immunoSEQ multiplex PCR assay. The multiplex PCR relied on a mix of 60 forward primers for TCR Vbeta segments and 13 reverse primers for TCR Jbeta segments. A multiplex PCR assay on genomic DNA amplified the CDR3 region of rearranged TCR beta genes. The amplified TCR beta libraries were sequenced on the Illumina HiSeq System as 87-base-pair reads. Per the authors' processing: A later analysis counted around 72 million unique TCR beta chains across the 500 to 850 repertoires, and around 12 million of these chains were shared by at least two donors. To remove PCR and sequencing errors, raw reads were error-corrected and collapsed into unique sequences using a nearest-neighbor algorithm that merged closely related sequences. CDR3 sequences were aligned to IMGT reference sequences to assign V, D and J gene segments. Each retained sequence needed at least a six-nucleotide match to both a V gene segment and a J gene segment. A rearrangement was called productive if the CDR3 had no stop codons and remained in frame with V and J, and every other rearrangement was called non-productive. Following IMGT convention, CDR3 was defined as the stretch from the second conserved V-encoded cysteine up to the conserved J-encoded phenylalanine. The earlier analysis of 450 to 750 of the donors excluded any sequence lacking an unambiguous match to a single V gene segment. In an earlier analysis of some 590 of the donors, V segments were called functional above 56.7% productive rearrangements and were called segregating when the between-donor standard deviation exceeded 5%. A statistical classification framework was developed to diagnose cytomegalovirus status using the catalog of TCR beta chain sequences. V and J gene assignment, in a later analysis, came from comparing TCR nucleotide sequences with IMGT/GENE-DB human TR gene sequences. Using the TCRdist pipeline, a later analysis assigned CDR3 sequences along with most-parsimonious VDJ recombination scenarios. A later analysis defined each TCR beta chain by its CDR3 amino acid sequence plus V-gene family, and excluded reads lacking a unique V-gene family. A later analysis removed over 500 highly shared, low-generation-probability nucleotide sequences to deal with suspected cross-contamination and a sequencing artifact. A later analysis calculated a clonal expansion index for each public chain from normalized within-repertoire ranks of inferred template counts. A later analysis computed generation probabilities with a VDJ recombination model fitted to out-of-frame rearrangements, and checked the results against IGoR. Hypergeometric tests were used in a later analysis to score TCR-TCR, TCR-HLA and TCR-CMV co-occurrence, with a repertoire-size bias correction applied to the TCR pairs. A later analysis estimated false discovery rates by permuting HLA or CMV assignments 20 times. A later analysis grouped co-occurring TCRs with DBSCAN, adding TCRdist sequence similarity when clustering within HLA-allele-positive subsets. Repertoires with fewer than 30,000 or more than 120,000 public chains, plus five repertoires with anomalous nucleotide sharing, were excluded from co-occurrence clustering. This immuneACCESS table, as held by TCRdb, lists in-frame sequences with V and J called but not all clones. Of the missing ones, under half trace to an unresolved V gene in checked studies; the others have no known cause. That table supplies the V and J calls and clone size; D and trimming were determined from the DNA. Present in this sample are 90,000 to 150,000 clones, around 84% of which were seen just once. The ten largest clonotypes hold 3% to 4% of the sample.

In total, roughly 670 healthy bone marrow donors made up the cohort. At the time of sampling, every cohort member was nominally healthy, though immune exposures that went unrecorded were likely present. The donor tested CMV seropositive, placing the donor among the 289 seropositive members of the cohort. A peripheral blood sample was collected from each donor, and TCR beta sequencing was performed on peripheral blood mononuclear cells. The Qiagen DNeasy Blood Extraction Kit was used to extract genomic DNA from the blood cell samples. The data stem from a study of cytomegalovirus exposure and HLA in healthy donors (dated 2017 in TCRdb). For the wider study: In an earlier analysis of 587 of the donors, approximately 300 Gb of sequence data and approximately 120 million unique TCR beta sequences from some 170 million T cells were reported. All discovery cohort repertoires had been generated using a single sequencing platform. To study patterns of TCR occurrence, a later analysis re-analyzed previously published TCR beta repertoires from 650 to 750 donors and added high-resolution HLA genotyping. Of the roughly 400 genotyped donors, around 81% fell in the genetic ancestry cluster associated with self-reported Caucasian donors. A later genetic analysis used genome-wide SNP genotypes for 398 of the 666 donors, treating that subset as a discovery cohort. Typing coverage differed by locus: A, B, C, DRB1 and DQB1 were typed in roughly 629-630 donors, DQA1 in 522, DPA1 in 600 to 610, and DPB1 in approximately 450. The study used immunosequencing to profile the T cell repertoires of around 600 subjects and linked those repertoires to cytomegalovirus serostatus. About 300 gigabases of sequencing data and 70 million to 85 million unique TCR sequences were included in an early release covering roughly 700 HLA-typed donors. In the later analysis, no new phenotypic data were used to find candidate immune exposures; instead, reliance was placed on TCR beta sequences and their occurrence across donors. The study combined high-throughput TCR immunosequencing, statistical association of individual TCRs with disease status, and machine learning to predict cytomegalovirus infection status. Because of strong linkage in the cohort, roughly five DR-DQ haplotypes were treated as single units for association and clustering. Among roughly 370 genotyped donors of the cohort, an average of approximately 230,000 unique TCR beta nucleotide sequences were sequenced per donor, roughly 18% of them non-productive. To decide whether each TCR beta V gene segment behaved as functional or pseudogenic, an earlier analysis of some 600 of the donors relied on high-throughput TCR beta sequencing. Both class I and class II loci were covered by HLA typing, at four-digit resolution. The aim of the study was to test whether cataloging public T cell receptors could identify signatures of past pathogen exposure. In addition to the first cohort of 500 to 850 subjects, a separate validation cohort of 120 different subjects was used. Donor age, sex, ethnicity and CMV serostatus were compiled alongside the repertoire data.

Measured from the cysteine to the phenylalanine, the CDR3 is 12 residues long. CDR3 DNA only is kept here, 36 bases in frame from base 1. Trimming takes 10 bases from V and 6 bases from J, and the germline ends sit 13 bases apart. CDR1 and CDR2, per the germline V gene (reference sequence), are SEHNR and FQNEAQ. Findings and caveats that apply to the study as a whole: Roughly uniform sequencing depth across donors was assumed in presence/absence analyses, although this assumption may not hold. A cluster of highly shared sequence variants was judged likely to be a technical artifact of the sequencing pipeline. Compared with the approximately 700-donor mean, donors in an Asian-associated ancestry cluster had fewer N-insertions in productive TCRs, according to a later genetic analysis. The study gave a list of some 150 TCR beta chains associated with cytomegalovirus. Because some donors lacked HLA typing at each locus, the association tests relied only on the typed subset. Assigning TCR associations to individual alleles was difficult when HLA alleles, especially DR and DQ, strongly co-occurred. Some IMGT-functional V segments, including TRBV6-2 and TRBV6-3, could not be distinguished by the 87-base-pair reads and were therefore excluded. A later analysis found that TCR association rates varied across HLA loci, with DRB1 alleles showing the most associated TCRs and HLA-C alleles the fewest. A further reported finding was that TCR beta sequences accurately predicted the HLA-A and HLA-B alleles for most subjects in the first cohort. Compared with equally common non-associated chains, HLA-associated TCR beta chains in a later analysis were more clonally expanded and had lower generation probabilities. Because counts were too low, roughly 18 rarely observed V segments, including chromosome 9 orphons, were left out of the earlier analysis of approximately 580 of the donors. For the cohort, immune exposure information was limited to CMV serostatus. In vitro tests confirmed that a few of the cytomegalovirus-associated TCR beta chains recognize cytomegalovirus antigens. Most TCR sequences were seen in very few donors, while some public TCRs were found in many individuals. A later analysis found that most CMV-associated TCR beta chains appeared HLA-restricted, with HLA associations seemingly driven largely by CMV exposure. The classifier was reported to diagnose cytomegalovirus status with high specificity and sensitivity in both the original cohort and the validation cohort. The authors suggested that the approach could potentially be extended to other disease states and immunological phenotypes. This cohort had only TCR beta chains sequenced, and the lack of alpha or paired-chain data limited which features could be detected. Correlated functional status among segregating V segments might be attributable to linkage disequilibrium, but an unknown experimental factor could not be ruled out. In an earlier analysis of some 640 of the donors, most TCR beta V segments were observed in productive rearrangements about 87% or about 30% of the time, broadly matching IMGT annotations. In a later genetic analysis, a missense DCLRE1C variant was associated with V-gene and J-gene trimming of TCR beta chains, and the association was replicated in an independent cohort. At a false discovery rate of 0.05, a later analysis linked approximately 18,000 TCR beta sequences to specific HLA alleles. According to a later analysis, parvovirus B19, influenza, CMV and Epstein-Barr virus appeared linked to several top co-occurrence clusters.

The sequence joins TRBV7-9 to TRBJ1-5; possibly the D gene is TRBD1, per 5 matching bases. Source material: PBMCs. This clonotype originated in a woman between 25 and 40 years old in good health and CMV-seropositive. The CDR3 amino acid sequence is: CATSVTGQPQHF. The bases read TGTGCCACCTCCGTAACAGGTCAGCCCCAGCATTTT.